This T cell receptor (beta chain) was sequenced in a study of CD4 T cells in relation to SARS-CoV-2 and coronaviruses. The repertoire was sequenced with immunoSEQ multiplex PCR; TCRdb's copy has only in-frame clones and lacks some. The profile shows approximately 27,000 clones, roughly four fifths of them singletons. This CDR3 region has 14 residues. The germline gives CDR1 MNHEY, CDR2 SVGAGI. Trimming stripped 6 bases from V and 2 bases from J, with 14 bases between. Unexposed donor CD4+ T cells date from about 2011-2019, before the COVID-19 pandemic. Isolation of CD4+ T cells took place after about 9 days in culture. Points on this clone: Its target is not known.

The sequence derives from a human donor in good health. The J gene is TRBJ2-7, the V gene TRBV6-5; a weak D match, TRBD1 (5 bases). Sequencing was carried out using CD4+ T cells from PBMCs, cultured in vitro. The chain's CDR3 is CASRLGHGPYEQYF. The CDR3 DNA reads TGTGCCAGCAGGCTTGGACACGGCCCCTACGAGCAGTACTTC.